The T cell receptor beta chain under discussion was sequenced for a study of CD8 T cells in ankylosing spondylitis. The CDR3 length is 18 residues. The V gene end was trimmed by 0 bases and the J gene end by 2 bases; junction bases not matched to a gene: 8. MiXCR was run by TCRdb on the 5' RACE reads, yielding one entry per CDR3 protein. The repertoire holds hundreds of thousands of distinct CDR3 sequences, with about a fifth as singletons. This clonotype was counted between two and nine times. V usage is TRBV12-3 or TRBV12-4 and J usage is TRBJ1-5; 9 bases fit TRBD1. This TCR derives from a female donor with ankylosing spondylitis or in good health (not recorded which). Sequences were obtained from blood, either unsorted or a sorted T cell fraction (not recorded which). This CDR3 is CASSLALGQGYGNQPQHF. CDR3 coding DNA: TGTGCCAGCAGTTTAGCGTTGGGACAGGGTTATGGCAATCAGCCCCAGCATTTT.